The rows below give T cell receptor beta chains drawn from one sample of a study of human T cells and chemical hapten exposure. TCRdb itself ran the RACE reads through MiXCR, one entry per CDR3 protein. The table records roughly 250,000 distinct CDR3 sequences, 7.5% to 10% of them present only once. The starting material was whole blood, obtained in connection with sensitization to the hapten diphenylcyclopropenone (DPC). These receptors were obtained from a woman in her forties with alopecia areata. Some clones in this sample may be carry-over from other donors' samples. Both conserved end residues are part of each CDR3. Each record gives: V gene, clone size, D gene, J gene, CDR3 DNA, CDR3 protein. D genes are given only for firm matches. Rows give clone size only sometimes, using once, few, many, or a class for an expanded clone.

TRBV4-3	few	-	TRBJ2-2	TGCGCCAGCAGCCAAGCGGAAGGAAGGGGAGGGAACACCGGGGAGCTGTTTTTT	CASSQAEGRGGNTGELFF
TRBV7-2	-	TRBD1	TRBJ2-7	TGTGCCAGCAGCTCGCAACCGGGACAGGGTGCGATCACCTACGAGCAGTACTTC	CASSSQPGQGAITYEQYF
TRBV20-1	-	-	TRBJ2-3	TGCAGTGCAGCCCCCGGCACAGATACGCAGTATTTT	CSAAPGTDTQYF
TRBV25-1	-	TRBD2	TRBJ2-2	TGTGCCAGCACCCTATCGGTAGCGGGAGCGGCCGGGGAGCTGTTTTTT	CASTLSVAGAAGELFF
TRBV7-9	few	TRBD1	TRBJ2-6	TGTGCCAGCAGCTTAGGGACAGGGAAGGTTGCTGGGGCCAACGTCCTGACTTTC	CASSLGTGKVAGANVLTF
TRBV4-1	few	-	TRBJ2-7	TGCGCCAGCAGCCGAGACAGGCGAGCCTACGAGCAGTACTTC	CASSRDRRAYEQYF
TRBV5-5	-	-	TRBJ2-7	TGTGCCAGCAGCTGGGACGGGACTCCCGGGGAGGAGCAGTACTTC	CASSWDGTPGEEQYF
TRBV6-2/TRBV6-3	few	-	TRBJ2-3	TGTGCCAGCAGTTACTCTACCGAGGCCTCTTTCCTCTTTTTT	CASSYSTEASFLFF
TRBV28	few	TRBD2	TRBJ2-2	TGTGCCAGCAGTTTATTCCAGGCGGGGGACACCGGGGAGCTGTTTTTT	CASSLFQAGDTGELFF
TRBV5-6	many	-	TRBJ2-3	TGTGCCAGCAGCTTGGCAGGGGTCAGCACAGATACGCAGTATTTT	CASSLAGVSTDTQYF
TRBV12-3/TRBV12-4	many	-	TRBJ2-2	TGTGCCACTCCGACTGCGAACACCGGGGAGCTGTTTTTT	CATPTANTGELFF
TRBV11-2	few	-	TRBJ1-1	TGTGCCAGCAGCCCGGCGGCAGCGAACACTGAAGCTTTCTTT	CASSPAAANTEAFF
TRBV27	few	-	TRBJ1-5	TGTGCCAGCAGTTTATCGTCCCAGGTTGACAATCAGCCCCAGCATTTT	CASSLSSQVDNQPQHF
TRBV12-3/TRBV12-4	-	TRBD2	TRBJ2-3	TGTGCCAGCAGGACGGTAGCGGGAGCCCCTGATACGCAGTATTTT	CASRTVAGAPDTQYF
TRBV7-9	few	-	TRBJ1-1	TGTGCCAGCAGCTTAGCGAGGGCCGGCAACACTGAAGCTTTCTTT	CASSLARAGNTEAFF
TRBV12-3/TRBV12-4	many	-	TRBJ2-7	TGTGCCAGCAGTTTACAGGGTTGGGTGGACGAGCAGTACTTC	CASSLQGWVDEQYF
TRBV5-6	many	TRBD1	TRBJ1-6	TGTGCCAGCAGCCCGGACAGGGGTTCGTCGTATAATTCACCCCTCCACTTT	CASSPDRGSSYNSPLHF
TRBV7-2	-	-	TRBJ2-3	TGTGCCAGCAGCAAATACACAGATACGCAGTATTTT	CASSKYTDTQYF
TRBV12-3/TRBV12-4	many	-	TRBJ1-4	TGTGCCAGCAGTTTAGAACAGGTGGCCGAAAAACTGTTTTTT	CASSLEQVAEKLFF
TRBV12-3/TRBV12-4	-	-	TRBJ2-7	TGTGCCAGCAGTTACAGAAACTACGAGCAGTACTTC	CASSYRNYEQYF
TRBV9	few	-	TRBJ2-3	TGTGCCAGCAGCGTAGGGGTCTCTGGGACAGATACGCAGTATTTT	CASSVGVSGTDTQYF
TRBV7-2	-	-	TRBJ1-6	TGTGCCAGCAGGTCTACAGGGAATAATTCACCCCTCCACTTT	CASRSTGNNSPLHF
TRBV2	-	TRBD2	TRBJ2-7	TGTGCCAGCAGTGACCGGTCTAGCGGGAGCTACGAGCAGTACTTC	CASSDRSSGSYEQYF
TRBV6-1	many	-	TRBJ2-4	TGTGCCAGCAGTGAAGATCAGGGCGTCTCAAACATTCAGTACTTC	CASSEDQGVSNIQYF
TRBV6-5	-	TRBD1	TRBJ1-6	TGTGCCAGCAGTTACGCCCGACAGGGCAATTCACCCCTCCACTTT	CASSYARQGNSPLHF
TRBV5-1	many	-	TRBJ2-7	TGCGCCAGCAGCTTAGCCCCCCCATCCTACGAGCAGTACTTC	CASSLAPPSYEQYF
TRBV7-9	-	TRBD2	TRBJ2-7	TGTGCCAGCAGCTTAGGTAGCGGGAACCACGAGCAGTACTTC	CASSLGSGNHEQYF
TRBV4-3	few	TRBD2	TRBJ2-7	TGCGCCAGCAGCCAGGAGACTAGCGGGACCTCGAGGGAGCAGTACTTC	CASSQETSGTSREQYF
TRBV6-6	-	TRBD2	TRBJ2-5	TGTGCCAGCAGTAACGGACTAGCGGGGGACCAAGAGACCCAGTACTTC	CASSNGLAGDQETQYF
TRBV7-9	few	TRBD2	TRBJ2-7	TGTGCCAGCAGCCGGAGTGGGGCTAGCGGCCTTAGTTCCTACGAGCAGTACTTC	CASSRSGASGLSSYEQYF
TRBV6-2/TRBV6-3	-	TRBD1	TRBJ2-7	TGTGCCAGCAGCGACAGGGGGCAATCCTACGAGCAGTACTTC	CASSDRGQSYEQYF
TRBV4-2	few	TRBD1	TRBJ2-1	TGTGCCAGCCGAAGAAAGGCGGACAGGGCCGGGGGTGAGCAGTTCTTC	CASRRKADRAGGEQFF